Given below is one T cell receptor (beta chain) in context. This clone appeared a single time. This clone's antigen is unknown. Per-base qualities were not stored, and no clone one base away is much larger. Healthy HIV-negative adults with no recently reported acute infections or vaccinations were included as donors. Every donor was a Caucasian adult residing in Nashville, Tennessee, USA. Magnetic negative selection was used to enrich CD4+ T cells, after which naive cells were positively selected on CD45RA and the negative fraction became the memory subset. After blood collection by leukapheresis, PBMCs were isolated using Ficoll-Histopaque density gradient centrifugation and then cryopreserved in the vapor phase of liquid nitrogen. Purity and quantity of every magnetically sorted T cell population were checked by analytical flow cytometry. Each sorted fraction had its genomic DNA isolated and then quantified by UV absorbance on a Nanodrop 2000c.

The sample originates from a study of shared clonotypes between healthy human individuals (dated by TCRdb to 2020 to 2021). With respect to the entire study: The cohort included three men and a couple of women between 18 and 49 years of age. Per donor, leukapheresis produced somewhere between about 0.8 and 9 billion PBMCs. To increase sequencing depth and limit assay-specific biases, TCR repertoire library preparation and sequencing were carried out by different laboratories using diverse techniques. To estimate repertoire size and how much clonotypes are shared between individuals, the study performed deep sequencing of blood TCR repertoires from about five healthy adults. For each donor, CD4 naive and CD4 memory were each run on three plates, CD8 naive on two plates, and CD8 memory on one plate. General findings and caveats noted by the study authors: Rarefaction of sorted-subset datasets indicated incomplete sequencing despite the large sequencing depth. Sharing across a few donors was observed for about 5% of naive CD4, about 3.2% of naive CD8, 2.3% of memory CD4, and about 0.39% of memory CD8 clonotypes. Naive subsets generally had larger estimated clonotype richness than memory subsets did. The small number of donors limited the genetic and exposure-history diversity represented. Sampling was restricted to blood, and TCR repertoires in tissues likely differ from the TCR repertoires found in blood. Compared with non-shared clonotypes, the clonotypes found in all four sorted-subset donors had higher generation probabilities. Pairwise subsampling led to the expectation that sequencing depth would affect the degree of clonotype sharing among donors.

As encoded in the germline V gene (reference sequence), CDR1 is LNHNV while CDR2 is YYDKDF. V sheds 0 bases and J sheds 5 bases, leaving 16 bases between their ends. Counted from cysteine to phenylalanine, this CDR3 has 16 amino acids. Left in the record is the CDR3 DNA by itself, 48 bases read in frame from the first base. Using the deep immunoSEQ assay, multiplex PCR amplified TCR CDR3 regions from genomic DNA. Extracted genomic DNA from each cell subset was spread evenly across all wells of several immunoSEQ 96-well plates, with each plate serving as a replicate. For sorted subsets, approximately 200 ng of genomic DNA, equivalent to around 29,000 T cell genomes, went into each replicate PCR. Purified libraries were quantified with a Qubit 3.0 fluorometer, sized on a Bioanalyzer 2100, and re-quantified with the KAPA Library Quantification kit. Every immunoSEQ 96-well plate was sequenced on a separate single-read 150-cycle Illumina NextSeq 550 flow cell. In the authors' own workflow: Because the immunoSEQ output held only junctional sequences and lacked quality scores, the filtering could not match the filtering applied to full-length reads. To assign V/J genes and CDR3, sequences were annotated using PyIR, a Python wrapper for IgBLAST v1.9, with IMGT germline references. Reads with weak V/J assignments (E-value above 1e-6), missing CDR3, stop codons, out-of-frame junctions, or ambiguous translated residues were removed. V3J clonotypes were defined as sequences sharing an identical inferred V gene, J gene, and CDR3 amino acid sequence. Percentage overlap between repertoires was calculated by dividing the number of shared unique clonotypes by the size of the smaller repertoire. Repertoire richness was assessed with RTK rarefaction, the Chao1 estimator, and Recon v2.1 estimates of unobserved clonotypes. For all TCRbeta clonotypes obtained by the gDNA method from four donors, generation probabilities were computed with OLGA. Held by TCRdb, this immuneACCESS table contains in-frame sequences only and omits some clones. Under half of the omission traces to an unresolved V gene where checked; the cause of the rest is unknown. The V and J calls and the clone size are those of that table, but D and trimming were determined from the DNA. The sample records over 850,000 clones, 75% to 85% of which are singletons. The ten largest clones capture roughly 0.65% of the sample.

The material sequenced was memory CD4+ T cells from PBMCs. The sample's cell subset or site, from its label and the paper: CD45RA-negative fraction. The rearrangement joined TRBV15 to TRBJ2-5, and possibly TRBD2, on 5 matching bases. The clonotype was recovered from a young man in good health. Some clones in this sample may be carry-over from other donors' samples. The nucleotide sequence reads as follows: TGTGCCACCAGCAGAGATCTGGCGCAACGAGGGGAGACCCAGTACTTC. It specifies CATSRDLAQRGETQYF.